This TCR beta chain derives from a study of shared clonotypes between healthy human individuals. There are a few counts of this clone. V lost 6 bases and J lost 6, with 8 bases in between. Germline assignment: CDR1 MNHEY and CDR2 SMNVEV (reference sequence). There are 11 residues in the CDR3. The method was immunoSEQ multiplex PCR; TCRdb's version includes in-frame clones alone and lacks a portion of them. This table holds about 1 million clones, roughly 70% found once. Sequencing was performed on memory CD4+ T cells sorted from blood. As to subset: CD45RA-negative fraction. This chain joins TRBV27 and TRBJ1-1, with D possibly TRBD1 on 6 matching bases. The source is a man younger than 35 in good health. The CDR3: CASRGAAEAFF. The CDR3 DNA reads TGTGCCAGCAGGGGGGCCGCTGAAGCTTTCTTT.